This TCR beta chain was documented in a study of tumor-infiltrating lymphocytes in primary liver carcinoma. This clonotype has just one count. The conserved phenylalanine or tryptophan normally closing the CDR3 is absent here, so this likely arose from a read error. Total RNA amounting to around 450 ng was the source from which TCR beta cDNA was made with a constant-region primer. A slightly modified ARM-PCR protocol with three nested multiplex PCR rounds produced these TCR beta libraries. Researchers ran the first two PCR rounds for roughly 11 cycles each with TRBV1-TRBV30 forward primers and a C-beta reverse primer. A single record per CDR3 protein comes from TCRdb applying MiXCR to the multiplex PCR reads. The sample has 40,000 to 60,000 distinct CDR3 sequences, about two thirds seen once; the top ten hold about 29%. Trimming removed 4 bases from V and 5 bases from J, with 17 bases in between. The germline CDR1 and CDR2 sequences are SGHTA and FQGTGA. The CDR3 has 15 amino acids.

It was from 20-30 mg of unsorted bulk tissue that RNA and DNA were co-extracted. Chronic HBV infection was present in the patients, who were treatment-naive. Without exception, tumor samples held over 75% viable tumor cells. Sequencing was done on a sample of liver tumor tissue from sampling region 5. Indicated subset: tumor region T5, tumor centre. The receptor was derived from a middle-aged man with primary liver carcinoma and hepatitis B virus infection. V and J are TRBV7-3 and TRBJ1-1; D is ambiguous. The CDR3 DNA sequence: TGTGCCAGCAGCTCCCCTTGGGGAAGAAGGACTGAAGCTTTCTTG. The encoded protein is CASSSPWGRRTEAFL.